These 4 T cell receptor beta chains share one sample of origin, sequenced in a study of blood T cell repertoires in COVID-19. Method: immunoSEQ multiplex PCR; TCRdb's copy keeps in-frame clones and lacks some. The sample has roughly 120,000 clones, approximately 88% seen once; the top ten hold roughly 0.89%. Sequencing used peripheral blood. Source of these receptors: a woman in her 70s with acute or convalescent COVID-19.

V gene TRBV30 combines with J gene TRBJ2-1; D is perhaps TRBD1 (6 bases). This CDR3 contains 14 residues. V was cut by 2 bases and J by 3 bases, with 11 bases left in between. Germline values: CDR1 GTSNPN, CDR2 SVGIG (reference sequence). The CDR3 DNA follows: TGTGCCTGGAGTCGGGCAGGGGTCTACAATGAGCAGTTCTTC. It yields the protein CAWSRAGVYNEQFF.

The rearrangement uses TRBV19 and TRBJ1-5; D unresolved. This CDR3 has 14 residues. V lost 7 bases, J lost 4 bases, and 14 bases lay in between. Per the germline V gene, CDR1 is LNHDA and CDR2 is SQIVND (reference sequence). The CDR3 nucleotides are TGTGCCAGTACCATGGGCCGGATTAATCAGCCCCAGCATTTT. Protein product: CASTMGRINQPQHF.

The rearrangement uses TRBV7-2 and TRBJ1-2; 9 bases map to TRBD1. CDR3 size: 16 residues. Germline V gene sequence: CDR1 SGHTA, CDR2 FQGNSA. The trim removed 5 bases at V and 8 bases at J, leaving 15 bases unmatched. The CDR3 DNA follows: TGTGCCAGCAGCCCGGACAGGGGCCGCATTTCGAGGGGCTACACCTTC. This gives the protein CASSPDRGRISRGYTF.

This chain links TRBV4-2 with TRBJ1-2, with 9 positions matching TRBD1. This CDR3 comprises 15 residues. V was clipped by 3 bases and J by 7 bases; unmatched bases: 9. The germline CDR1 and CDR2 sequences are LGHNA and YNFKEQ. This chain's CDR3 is CASSHRDREEGGYTF. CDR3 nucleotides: TGTGCCAGCAGCCATAGGGACAGGGAGGAGGGTGGCTACACCTTC.